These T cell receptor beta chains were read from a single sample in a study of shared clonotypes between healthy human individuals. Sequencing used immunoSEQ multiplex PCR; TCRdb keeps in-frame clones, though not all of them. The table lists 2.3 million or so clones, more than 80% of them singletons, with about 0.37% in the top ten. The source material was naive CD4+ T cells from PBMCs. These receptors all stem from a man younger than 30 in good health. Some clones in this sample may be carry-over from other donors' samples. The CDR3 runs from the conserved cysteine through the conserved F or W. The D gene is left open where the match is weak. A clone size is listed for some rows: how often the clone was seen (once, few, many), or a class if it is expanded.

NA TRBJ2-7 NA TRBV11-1 CASSSGGGIGIYEQYF TGTGCCAGCAGCTCAGGCGGCGGGATAGGTATATACGAGCAGTACTTC
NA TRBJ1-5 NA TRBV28 CASSTGQPQHF TGTGCCAGCAGTACGGGACAGCCCCAGCATTTT
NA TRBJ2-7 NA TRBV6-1 CASSEATLNYEQYF TGTGCCAGCAGTGAAGCAACACTTAACTACGAGCAGTACTTC
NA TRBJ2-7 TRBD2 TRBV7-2 CASSMTSGTYEQYF TGTGCCAGCAGCATGACTAGCGGAACCTACGAGCAGTACTTC
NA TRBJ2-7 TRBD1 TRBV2 CASRADRVSPYEQYF TGTGCCAGCAGGGCGGACAGGGTGTCGCCCTACGAGCAGTACTTC
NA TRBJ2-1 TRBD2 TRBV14 CASSRAGYYNEQFF TGTGCCAGCAGCCGAGCGGGATACTACAATGAGCAGTTCTTC
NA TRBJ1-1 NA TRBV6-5 CASSFPTPNTEAFF TGTGCCAGCAGTTTCCCGACTCCAAACACTGAAGCTTTCTTT
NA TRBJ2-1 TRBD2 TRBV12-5 CASGPSSSGRALEQFF TGTGCTAGTGGTCCATCATCTAGCGGGAGGGCCCTTGAGCAGTTCTTC
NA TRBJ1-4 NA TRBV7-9 CASSLASTEKLFF TGTGCCAGCAGCTTAGCTTCGACAGAAAAACTGTTTTTT
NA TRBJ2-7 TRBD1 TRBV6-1 CASSIGQGSLYEQYF TGTGCCAGCAGCATTGGACAGGGTTCCCTCTACGAGCAGTACTTC
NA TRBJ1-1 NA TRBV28 CASSLGAEAFF TGTGCCAGCAGCCTAGGGGCTGAAGCTTTCTTT
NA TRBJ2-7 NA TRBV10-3 CAARESYEQYF TGTGCCGCCCGGGAATCCTACGAGCAGTACTTC
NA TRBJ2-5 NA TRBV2 CASSEYRSPGPPQTQYF TGTGCCAGCAGCGAATACAGGTCGCCAGGACCGCCGCAAACCCAGTACTTC
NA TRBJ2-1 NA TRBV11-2 CASSFLGRGNEQFF TGTGCCAGCAGCTTTCTAGGTCGCGGCAATGAGCAGTTCTTC
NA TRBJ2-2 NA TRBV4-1 CASSQPLMTLELFF TGCGCCAGCAGCCAACCCCTCATGACCCTCGAGCTGTTTTTT
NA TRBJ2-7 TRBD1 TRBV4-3 CASSSGTGDEQYF TGCGCCAGCAGCTCCGGGACAGGGGACGAGCAGTACTTC
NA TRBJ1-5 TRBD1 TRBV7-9 CASSRTDRDGQPQHF TGTGCCAGCAGCCGCACGGACAGGGATGGGCAGCCCCAGCATTTT
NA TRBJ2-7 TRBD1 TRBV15 CATSPRQGSYEQYF TGTGCCACCAGCCCCAGACAGGGGTCCTACGAGCAGTACTTC
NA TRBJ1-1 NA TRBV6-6 CASSYERLNTEAFF TGTGCCAGCAGTTATGAACGGTTGAACACTGAAGCTTTCTTT
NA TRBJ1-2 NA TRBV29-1 CSVEYWETASYTF TGCAGCGTTGAATATTGGGAGACAGCCTCCTACACCTTC
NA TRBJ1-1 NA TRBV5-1 CASSLLSMNTEAFF TGCGCCAGCAGCTTGCTCTCTATGAACACTGAAGCTTTCTTT
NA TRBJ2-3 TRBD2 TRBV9 CASSVELADLDTQYF TGTGCCAGCAGCGTAGAACTAGCGGACTTAGATACGCAGTATTTT
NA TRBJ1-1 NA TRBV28 CASSWVEGSTEAFF TGTGCCAGCAGTTGGGTGGAAGGGTCCACTGAAGCTTTCTTT
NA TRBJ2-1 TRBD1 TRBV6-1 CASSIGQGANEQFF TGTGCCAGCAGTATCGGGCAGGGGGCAAATGAGCAGTTCTTC
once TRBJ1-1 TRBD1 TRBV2 CASRTGARNTEAFF TGTGCCAGCAGGACAGGGGCGCGGAACACTGAAGCTTTCTTT
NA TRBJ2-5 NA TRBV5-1 CASSLGSSASQETQYF TGCGCCAGCAGCTTGGGGTCAAGCGCTTCTCAAGAGACCCAGTACTTC
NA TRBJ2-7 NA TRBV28 CASTPGTVNYEQYF TGTGCCAGCACTCCTGGGACGGTTAACTACGAGCAGTACTTC
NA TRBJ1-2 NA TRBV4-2 CASSHAPEEVDRYGYTF TGTGCCAGCAGCCACGCCCCCGAAGAAGTCGATAGGTATGGCTACACCTTC
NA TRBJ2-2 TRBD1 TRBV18 CASSPDRAGELFF TGTGCCAGCTCTCCAGACAGGGCCGGGGAGCTGTTTTTT
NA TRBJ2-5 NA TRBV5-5 CASSLGLRETQYF TGTGCCAGCAGCTTGGGTCTCCGGGAGACCCAGTACTTC
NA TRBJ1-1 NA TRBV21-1 CASSKAPTEAFF TGTGCCAGCAGCAAAGCGCCCACTGAAGCTTTCTTT
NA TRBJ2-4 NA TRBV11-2 CASSFWESDIQYF TGTGCCAGCAGCTTTTGGGAGAGTGACATTCAGTACTTC
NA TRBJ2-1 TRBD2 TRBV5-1 CASSLGLAGEGNEQFF TGCGCCAGCAGCTTGGGACTAGCGGGAGAGGGGAATGAGCAGTTCTTC
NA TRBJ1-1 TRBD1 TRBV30 CARLRARQGYTEAFF TGTGCCCGCCTCCGAGCCCGACAGGGGTACACTGAAGCTTTCTTT
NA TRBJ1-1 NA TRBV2 CASGRESLGNTEAFF TGTGCCAGCGGCAGGGAAAGTCTCGGGAACACTGAAGCTTTCTTT
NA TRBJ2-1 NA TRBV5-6 CASSLDLGGTSYNEQFF TGTGCCAGCAGCTTGGACTTGGGGGGTACCTCCTACAATGAGCAGTTCTTC
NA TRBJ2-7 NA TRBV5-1 CASSLALAVSYEQYF TGCGCCAGCAGCTTGGCTCTGGCGGTCTCCTACGAGCAGTACTTC
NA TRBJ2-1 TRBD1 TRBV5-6 CASSLLRDRGFDNEQFF TGTGCCAGCAGCTTGCTCCGGGACAGGGGTTTCGACAATGAGCAGTTCTTC
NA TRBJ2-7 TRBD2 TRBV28 CASSSPGTSGNYEQYF TGTGCCAGCAGTTCCCCCGGGACTAGCGGGAACTACGAGCAGTACTTC
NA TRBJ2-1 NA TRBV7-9 CASSLKLPEQFF TGTGCCAGCAGCTTAAAACTACCTGAGCAGTTCTTC
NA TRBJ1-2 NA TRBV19 CASSIDPIYGYTF TGTGCCAGTAGTATAGACCCGATCTATGGCTACACCTTC
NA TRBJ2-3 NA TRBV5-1 CASSYPETASTDTQYF TGCGCCAGCAGCTACCCGGAGACAGCTAGCACAGATACGCAGTATTTT
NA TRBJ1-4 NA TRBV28 CASSYFEKLFF TGTGCCAGCAGTTATTTTGAAAAACTGTTTTTT
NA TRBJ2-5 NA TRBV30 CAWSPGLQETQYF TGTGCCTGGAGTCCAGGGTTACAAGAGACCCAGTACTTC
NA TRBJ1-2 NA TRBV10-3 CAIMGTGSYGYTF TGTGCCATAATGGGAACAGGGTCCTATGGCTACACCTTC
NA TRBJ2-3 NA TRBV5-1 CASSLGKGSDTQYF TGCGCCAGCAGCTTGGGAAAGGGGTCAGATACGCAGTATTTT
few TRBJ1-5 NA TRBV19 CASSPSGLPDQPQHF TGTGCCAGTAGCCCGTCGGGGCTCCCTGATCAGCCCCAGCATTTT
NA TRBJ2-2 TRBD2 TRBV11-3 CASANWGGKHPGELFF TGTGCCAGCGCCAACTGGGGGGGGAAGCACCCCGGGGAGCTGTTTTTT
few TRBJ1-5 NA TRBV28 CASTSGGQPQHF TGTGCCAGCACCTCGGGGGGTCAGCCCCAGCATTTT
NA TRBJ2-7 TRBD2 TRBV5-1 CASRTGGLAGLFAEQYF TGCGCCAGCAGAACCGGAGGACTAGCAGGCCTATTTGCTGAGCAGTACTTC
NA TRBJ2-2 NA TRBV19 CASRATANTGELFF TGTGCCAGTAGAGCCACGGCGAACACCGGGGAGCTGTTTTTT
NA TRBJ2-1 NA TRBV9 CASSALPSSYNEQFF TGTGCCAGCAGCGCTTTGCCGAGCTCCTACAATGAGCAGTTCTTC
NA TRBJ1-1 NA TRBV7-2 CASSYGGVRASTEAFF TGTGCCAGCAGCTACGGAGGGGTTAGGGCATCCACTGAAGCTTTCTTT